This TCR beta chain was obtained from a study of neurological immune-mediated disorders. Synthesis of cDNA was performed by 5'RACE using 10-nucleotide random UMIs. From the 5' RACE reads, TCRdb called clonotypes with MiXCR, one entry per CDR3 protein. The sample carries about 50,000 distinct CDR3 sequences, about 4.2% recorded once. The CDR3 contains 14 residues. The germline V gene has CDR1 DFQATT and CDR2 SNEGSKA (reference sequence). Only a few counts were recorded for this clonotype. Sequenced material: PBMCs. This receptor was taken from a man between 45 and 60 years old with multiple sclerosis. The rearrangement links TRBV20-1 to TRBJ2-3, with TRBD2 identical over 11 bases. The CDR3 is CTRSRGLAEDTQYF. For the CDR3, the DNA is TGCACCCGATCTCGGGGACTAGCGGAAGATACGCAGTATTTT.